This record covers a single T cell receptor (beta chain). What it recognizes is unknown. This could be a read error, since a much larger clone is one nucleotide away. This entry is derived from a study of blood T cells in healthy people across ages. Study at large: There was about one barcoded beta molecule captured by template switching per two T cells. Study-wide results and caveats: Higher diversity, along with more naive CD4+ cells, distinguished long-lived donors from aged donors. The study lacked donor CMV status, which possibly confounded expanded clonotype changes. As age increased, TCR beta diversity per million T cells fell in a roughly linear fashion.

The CDR3 covers 14 residues. The germline CDR1 and CDR2 sequences are SGHTA and FQGNSA. V gave up 7 bases and J gave up 6 bases; unmatched junction bases: 6. The second PCR ran about 6 to 12 cycles with a sample-barcoded 5' primer and J-beta primers. A single record per CDR3 protein comes from TCRdb applying MiXCR to the 5' RACE reads. The sample includes around 870,000 distinct CDR3 sequences, around 28% seen only once; the top ten take 17%. This TCR was recovered from an elderly woman in good health. The sequenced sample consisted of blood. V is TRBV7-2 and J is TRBJ1-6, with 7 positions matching TRBD1. The CDR3 nucleotides are TGTGCCAGCAACTCGGGACAGTTTAATTCACCCCTCCACTTT. It translates to CASNSGQFNSPLHF.